The present entry profiles one T cell receptor beta chain with its context. The repertoire was sequenced with immunoSEQ multiplex PCR; TCRdb's copy has only in-frame clones and lacks some. Seen here are approximately 59,000 clones, around 93% observed once, and the top ten hold approximately 0.35%. Germline loops: CDR1 SGHTA, CDR2 FQGNSA. This CDR3 is built from 16 residues. Trimming shortened V by 5 bases and J by 1 base, and 17 bases separated the two germline ends. This sample is drawn from a study of T cell changes during pregnancy in multiple sclerosis. The chain joins TRBV7-2 to TRBJ1-2; D perhaps matches TRBD1 (6 bases). This receptor was taken from a female donor with multiple sclerosis, enrolled in a pregnancy study. Sequences were derived from CD4+ T cells from peripheral blood mononuclear cells, sampled before pregnancy. CDR3 in DNA: TGTGCCAGCAGCAACCATCCGGGGGGCCTTAACTATGGCTACACCTTC. Protein: CASSNHPGGLNYGYTF. Looking up the rest from reference TRBV7-2 and TRBJ1-2 gives the full variable domain: GAGVSQSPSNKVTEKGKDVELRCDPISGHTALYWYRQSLGQGLEFLIYFQGNSAPDKSGLPSDRFSAERTGGSVSTLTIQRTQQEDSAVYLCASSNHPGGLNYGYTFGSGTRLTVV.